This entry features one T cell receptor beta chain sequence. Using immunoSEQ multiplex PCR, the repertoire was profiled, and TCRdb retains in-frame clones only, with some absent. The repertoire holds more than 350,000 clones, 85% to 90% seen once, with around 1% in the top ten. This entry is derived from a study of blood T cell repertoires in COVID-19. Study-level background: T cells, B-cell-depleted T cells, or PBMCs provided the cDNA or gDNA that served as material.

This CDR3 has 16 amino acids. The V gene's germline CDR1 is SGHRS and CDR2 YFSETQ. V shed 7 bases and J shed 3 bases, with 22 bases lying between them. For recovered donors of Cohort 3, there were two negative PCRs, clearance, or symptom resolution. V usage is TRBV5-1 and J usage is TRBJ1-1; the D gene is possibly TRBD1 (6 bases). The sample comprised PBMCs or T cells enriched from blood (not recorded which). This receptor was obtained from a man younger than 35 who had recovered from COVID-19. The CDR3 sequence is CASVIFLGKGDTEAFF. CDR3 sequence (DNA): TGCGCCAGCGTTATTTTTTTGGGGAAGGGGGACACTGAAGCTTTCTTT.